This TCR beta chain was recorded in a study of CD8+ T cells in alopecia areata. CDR1 is SQVTM, CDR2 ANQGSEA, per germline. Trimming pared 1 base from V and 9 bases from J, leaving 9 bases between. The CDR3 extends over 12 amino acids. cDNA serving as the sequencing template came from extracted, reverse transcribed RNA. TCRdb keeps only in-frame clones here, not all; method: immunoSEQ multiplex PCR. The sample contains 95,000 to 150,000 clones, roughly 50% of which appear only once. The origin of this receptor is a human donor with alopecia areata. Sequenced: NKG2D-low CD8+ T cells sorted from blood. The genes are TRBV29-1 and TRBJ2-2; TRBD2 might be the D (5 bases). The CDR3 nucleotides read TGCAGCGTTGAAGTGAGGGCCAGGGAGCTGTTTTTT. Its translation: CSVEVRARELFF.